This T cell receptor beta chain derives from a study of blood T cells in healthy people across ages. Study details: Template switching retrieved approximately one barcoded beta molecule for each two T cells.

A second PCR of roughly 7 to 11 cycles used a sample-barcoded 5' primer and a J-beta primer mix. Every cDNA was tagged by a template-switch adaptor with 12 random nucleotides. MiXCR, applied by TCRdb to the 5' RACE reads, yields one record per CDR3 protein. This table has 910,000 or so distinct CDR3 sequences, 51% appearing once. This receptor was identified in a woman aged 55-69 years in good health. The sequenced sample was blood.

DNA for the CDR3: TGTGCCAGCAGCATCGTTGCGTACGATGAGCAGTTCTTC. Protein sequence: CASSIVAYDEQFF. The chain links TRBV11-2 to TRBJ2-1; D ambiguous. V was cut by 5 bases and J by 8 bases, with 13 bases left in between. In germline, CDR1 is SGHAT, CDR2 FQNNGV. The CDR3 runs 13 residues. The full variable domain, completed using reference TRBV11-2 and TRBJ2-1, is EAGVAQSPRYKIIEKRQSVAFWCNPISGHATLYWYQQILGQGPKLLIQFQNNGVVDDSQLPKDRFSAERLKGVDSTLKIQPAKLEDSAVYLCASSIVAYDEQFFGPGTRLTVL.